The 23 T cell receptor beta chains below come from one sample, sequenced in a study of blood T cell repertoires in COVID-19. Generated by immunoSEQ multiplex PCR, the TCRdb table keeps only in-frame clones and is missing some. The sample holds 150,000 or so clones, about 81% seen once. The sequencing sample was made of peripheral blood. These receptors all come from a human donor in a cohort sampled during active COVID-19.

The sample holds one count of this clone. This chain uses TRBV4-3 with TRBJ2-3; TRBD1 matches 11 bases. J gave up 6 bases and V 2 bases, and 10 bases lay outside the gene matches. The CDR3 has 17 amino acids. Germline V gives CDR1 LGHNA, CDR2 YSLEER. DNA of the CDR3: TGCGCCAGCAGCCAATTAACCGGGACAGGGGGATACGATACGCAGTATTTT. This gives the protein CASSQLTGTGGYDTQYF.

This clone was seen more than once but under ten times. The chain links TRBV7-6 to TRBJ1-3, with 7 bases matching TRBD1. The CDR3 totals 16 residues. The V gene's germline CDR1 is SGHVS and CDR2 FNYEAQ. The V gene end was trimmed by 3 bases and the J gene end by 4 bases; junction bases not matched to a gene: 9. As DNA, the CDR3 is TGTGCCAGCAGCTTGACAGGGACGGGAGAAGGAAACACCATATATTTT. Translation: CASSLTGTGEGNTIYF.

The chain employs TRBV7-8 and TRBJ2-5; 7 bases agree with TRBD1. Looked up from germline, CDR1 is SGHVS and CDR2 is FQNEAQ. J gave up 0 bases and V 1 base, and 2 bases lay outside the gene matches. The CDR3 sequence is 15 residues long. In DNA form, the CDR3 reads TGTGCCAGCAGCTTAGGGACAGGCAACCAAGAGACCCAGTACTTC. Its translation is CASSLGTGNQETQYF.

V gene TRBV5-1 combines with J gene TRBJ2-1; TRBD1 matches at 7 bases. The CDR3 has 15 amino acids. V gave up 4 bases and J gave up 7 bases; unmatched junction bases: 11. Germline loops: CDR1 SGHRS, CDR2 YFSETQ. CDR3 loop: CASSRLERGLNEQFF. CDR3 DNA sequence: TGCGCCAGCAGCCGCCTGGAAAGGGGGCTAAATGAGCAGTTCTTC.

Regarding this clone: At one end, the junction sequence differs from germline, possibly due to a read error. The chain combines TRBV7-7 with TRBJ2-1; 7 nucleotides match TRBD2. Germline CDR1 is SSHAT and CDR2 is FNYEAQ (reference sequence). The CDR3 is made up of 16 amino acids. The CDR3 region is CASSPRGGRADNEQFF. CDR3 coding DNA: TGTGCTAGCAGCCCGCGGGGTGGGAGGGCCGACAATGAGCAGTTCTTC. The full variable domain, completed using reference TRBV7-7 and TRBJ2-1, is GAGVSQSPRYKVTKRGQDVTLRCDPISSHATLYWYQQALGQGPEFLTYFNYEAQPDKSGLPSDRFSAERPEGSISTLTIQRTEQRDSAMYRCASSPRGGRADNEQFFGPGTRLTVL.

This sequence joins TRBV5-1 and TRBJ2-2; 8 positions match TRBD1. V shed 8 bases and J 3 bases; nucleotides not matched to a gene: 3. Germline assignment: CDR1 SGHRS and CDR2 YFSETQ. This CDR3 contains 13 residues. The CDR3 DNA follows: TGCGCCAGTACGACAGGGGACACCGGGGAGCTGTTTTTT. This translates into CASTTGDTGELFF.

This clone appeared a single time. The V and J genes are TRBV9 and TRBJ2-1; TRBD2 aligns across 10 bases. CDR1 SGDLS and CDR2 YYNGEE come from the germline V gene. The CDR3 contains 15 residues. With V trimmed by 3 bases and J by 10 bases, 10 bases remained unmatched. The CDR3 here is CASSAIALAGSEQFF. The CDR3 DNA is TGTGCCAGCAGCGCTATCGCACTAGCGGGATCGGAGCAGTTCTTC. The full variable domain, with the rest looked up from reference TRBV9 and TRBJ2-1, is DSGVTQTPKHLITATGQRVTLRCSPRSGDLSVYWYQQSLDQGLQFLIQYYNGEERAKGNILERFSAQQFPDLHSELNLSSLELGDSALYFCASSAIALAGSEQFFGPGTRLTVL.

This chain links TRBV27 with TRBJ1-2, with 9 bases lining up with TRBD1. CDR3 length equals 18 residues. J was trimmed by 5 bases and V by 4 bases; bases with no gene match: 17. Per germline, CDR1 MNHEY and CDR2 SMNVEV (reference sequence). The CDR3 spells CASSSKVDRGSYFYGYTF. CDR3 bases: TGTGCCAGCAGTTCTAAGGTTGACAGGGGGTCGTATTTTTATGGCTACACCTTC.

The chain combines TRBV6-2 or TRBV6-3 with TRBJ2-1, with 7 positions matching TRBD2. The CDR3 contains 16 residues. The junction had 4 bases not matched to a gene; V was cut back by 0 bases and J by 2 bases. Germline assignment: CDR1 MNHEY and CDR2 SVGEGT. The CDR3 nucleotides are TGTGCCAGCAGTTACTCGTCACTAGCGCCCTACAATGAGCAGTTCTTC. It encodes CASSYSSLAPYNEQFF.

The chain recombines TRBV27 with TRBJ1-5; TRBD1 agrees at 7 bases. Germline CDR1 and CDR2: MNHEY and SMNVEV (reference sequence). V lost 0 bases and J lost 3; bases outside the gene matches: 8. The CDR3 covers 17 residues. The CDR3: CASSLSKGDSTNQPQHF. CDR3 coding DNA: TGTGCCAGCAGTTTATCGAAGGGGGACAGTACCAATCAGCCCCAGCATTTT.

J is TRBJ2-2 and V is TRBV5-4; 7 bases match TRBD2. The CDR3 consists of 16 residues. V was pared by 3 bases and J by 4 bases, with 9 bases of the junction left unmatched. Germline lookup yields CDR1 SGHNT and CDR2 YYREEE (reference sequence). The CDR3 sequence: CASSSRLGLGTGELFF. The CDR3 DNA sequence: TGTGCCAGCAGCTCACGACTAGGACTAGGCACCGGGGAGCTGTTTTTT.

This clone has only a few counts. The rearrangement links TRBV24-1 to TRBJ1-5; D not certain. The length of the CDR3 is 14 residues. The V end lost 5 bases, the J end lost 0 bases, and 7 bases lay between the germline ends. Germline V gene data show CDR1 as KGHDR and CDR2 as SFDVKD. CDR3 protein: CATSGRDSNQPQHF. The DNA for the CDR3 is TGTGCCACCAGTGGCCGGGATAGCAATCAGCCCCAGCATTTT.

The chain carries TRBV5-1 and TRBJ1-4, with 8 bases that match TRBD1. In germline, CDR1 is SGHRS, CDR2 YFSETQ. The CDR3 consists of 15 residues. Trimming at V came to 0 bases and at J to 6 bases, leaving 4 bases not matched to a gene. CDR3 residues: CASSLAGTGYEKLFF. The CDR3 DNA follows: TGCGCCAGCAGCTTGGCCGGGACAGGATATGAAAAACTGTTTTTT.

The chain is built from TRBV9 and TRBJ2-2; tentatively, D is TRBD2 (6 bases). Germline V gene data show CDR1 as SGDLS and CDR2 as YYNGEE. This CDR3 contains 15 residues. Trimming took off 4 bases at V and 1 base at J, with 11 bases between the two ends. The CDR3 DNA reads as TGTGCCAGCAGCACGGGACTCCGGAACACCGGGGAGCTGTTTTTT. This sequence encodes CASSTGLRNTGELFF.

V is TRBV6-2 or TRBV6-3 and J is TRBJ2-4; tentative D call: TRBD2 (6 bases). Looked up from germline, CDR1 is MNHEY and CDR2 is SVGEGT. Trimming left V 3 bases short and J 0 bases short, with 12 bases between. The CDR3 runs 16 residues. CDR3 DNA: TGTGCCAGCAGTTATATTAGGGGACTAGCCAAAAACATTCAGTACTTC. Protein product: CASSYIRGLAKNIQYF.

The V and J genes are TRBV5-4 and TRBJ2-3, with 14 bases that match TRBD2. CDR3 length: 17 residues. Trimming at V came to 0 bases and at J to 4 bases, leaving 4 bases not matched to a gene. Looked up from germline, CDR1 is SGHNT and CDR2 is YYREEE (reference sequence). Here the CDR3 DNA reads TGTGCCAGCAGCTTGGGGACTAGCGGGGGGCGGCCAGATACGCAGTATTTT. Amino acids: CASSLGTSGGRPDTQYF.

The chain is built from TRBV9 and TRBJ2-5; 14 bases match TRBD2. Germline values: CDR1 SGDLS, CDR2 YYNGEE. The V gene end was trimmed by 1 base and the J gene end by 4 bases; junction bases not matched to a gene: 3. The CDR3 is 16 residues long. The CDR3 loop is CASSVTGTSGGETQYF. The CDR3 bases are TGTGCCAGCAGCGTAACCGGGACTAGCGGGGGAGAGACCCAGTACTTC.

The chain couples TRBV7-7 to TRBJ2-2, with TRBD1 identical over 10 bases. Germline values: CDR1 SSHAT, CDR2 FNYEAQ (reference sequence). The ends lost 6 bases at V and 4 bases at J; junction bases unmatched: 5. The CDR3 extends over 15 amino acids. This CDR3 reads CASSRDRGGTGELFF. The CDR3 nucleotides read TGTGCCAGCAGTCGGGACAGGGGTGGCACCGGGGAGCTGTTTTTT.

This clone came up once. The V call is TRBV10-3, the J call TRBJ2-2; 7 bases match TRBD2. The trim removed 6 bases at V and 7 bases at J, leaving 5 bases unmatched. Germline CDR1 is ENHRY and CDR2 is SYGVKD. This CDR3 is built from 13 residues. The CDR3 reads CAIRGGSNGELFF. In DNA, the CDR3 is TGTGCCATCAGAGGCGGGAGTAACGGGGAGCTGTTTTTT.

V usage is TRBV19 and J usage is TRBJ1-6, with D uncertain. CDR1 and CDR2 (germline): LNHDA, SQIVND (reference sequence). This CDR3 is built from 12 residues. Trimming removed 3 bases from V and 7 bases from J, with 4 bases in between. As DNA, the CDR3 is TGTGCCAGTAGTATCCCGAATTCACCCCTCCACTTT. Amino acids: CASSIPNSPLHF.

This clone was detected only once. The chain combines TRBV7-9 with TRBJ1-4; 7 bases agree with TRBD1. The germline gives CDR1 SEHNR, CDR2 FQNEAQ (reference sequence). The CDR3 extends over 15 amino acids. V lost 2 bases, J lost 7 bases, and 7 bases stayed unmatched. The CDR3 loop reads CASSLNSGGSEKLFF. The DNA for the CDR3 is TGTGCCAGCAGCTTAAATTCAGGGGGGAGTGAAAAACTGTTTTTT. The complete variable domain, with remaining parts taken from reference TRBV7-9 and TRBJ1-4, reads DTGVSQNPRHKITKRGQNVTFRCDPISEHNRLYWYRQTLGQGPEFLTYFQNEAQLEKSRLLSDRFSAERPKGSFSTLEIQRTEQGDSAMYLCASSLNSGGSEKLFFGSGTQLSVL.

This clone was observed a single time. The genes are TRBV19 and TRBJ1-1, with 10 bases lining up with TRBD1. CDR3 size: 15 residues. Per the germline V gene, CDR1 is LNHDA and CDR2 is SQIVND (reference sequence). J lost 1 base, V lost 7 bases, and 6 bases had no gene match. The CDR3 region has the DNA TGTGCCAGTAAAGACAGGGGGCTGGGGAACACTGAAGCTTTCTTT. It encodes CASKDRGLGNTEAFF.

The DNA for the CDR3 is TGCAGTGCTAGTGTAGCGGGGGGGTCAGATACGCAGTATTTT. Its protein product is CSASVAGGSDTQYF. The genes are TRBV20-1 and TRBJ2-3; 11 bases fit TRBD2. V gave up 3 bases and J gave up 4 bases; unmatched junction bases: 3. Looked up from germline, CDR1 is DFQATT and CDR2 is SNEGSKA (reference sequence). The CDR3 extends over 14 amino acids.